These T cell receptor beta chains were read from a single sample in a study of blood T cell repertoires in COVID-19. Only in-frame clones appear in the TCRdb table, and some are missing; sequencing was by immunoSEQ multiplex PCR. The table includes over 110,000 clones, approximately 80% detected once. The source material was peripheral blood. These receptor sequences come from a man aged 55 to 70 with active or convalescent COVID-19. Both conserved end residues are part of each CDR3. Each record gives: J gene, D gene, clone size, V gene, CDR3 protein, CDR3 DNA. D genes are given only for firm matches. Clone size is not always given. Where it is, it says once, few, many or a class for expanded clones.

TRBJ1-3 TRBD1 . TRBV14 CASSPGTGPTGNTIYF TGTGCCAGCAGCCCCGGGACAGGGCCGACTGGAAACACCATATATTTT
TRBJ2-1 TRBD2 . TRBV6-6 CASGPTSGRVSEQFF TGTGCCAGCGGCCCAACTAGCGGGAGGGTTAGTGAGCAGTTCTTC
TRBJ2-2 . . TRBV11-3 CASSRRIAAGELFF TGTGCCAGCAGCAGGCGGATTGCTGCCGGGGAGCTGTTTTTT
TRBJ1-2 . . TRBV30 CAWSVHLGAGNYGYTF TGTGCCTGGAGTGTACACTTGGGGGCTGGGAACTATGGCTACACCTTC
TRBJ2-5 . . TRBV7-9 CASHRGNRGSQETQYF TGTGCCAGTCACCGGGGGAACAGGGGATCCCAAGAGACCCAGTACTTC
TRBJ1-5 TRBD1 . TRBV10-2 CATSRDRGSNQPQHF TGCGCCACCTCAAGGGACAGGGGAAGCAATCAGCCCCAGCATTTT
TRBJ1-2 . . TRBV6-5 CASSYGGSNYGYTF TGTGCCAGCAGTTACGGCGGCAGTAACTATGGCTACACCTTC
TRBJ2-1 . . TRBV11-3 CASSSVAQGHGNEQFF TGTGCCAGCAGCTCTGTCGCGCAGGGGCATGGAAATGAGCAGTTCTTC
TRBJ1-2 TRBD1 . TRBV9 CASSTPTGYYGYTF TGTGCCAGCAGCACTCCGACAGGGTACTATGGCTACACCTTC
TRBJ2-5 TRBD2 once TRBV6-2/TRBV6-3 CASSYSTGTSGRGETQYF TGTGCCAGCAGTTACTCGACCGGGACTAGCGGGAGGGGAGAGACCCAGTACTTC
TRBJ1-1 TRBD1 . TRBV27 CASSPRTGFSNTEAFF TGTGCCAGCAGTCCGCGGACAGGATTTTCCAACACTGAAGCTTTCTTT
TRBJ1-1 . . TRBV6-5 CASSRTEAFF TGTGCCAGCAGTCGTACTGAAGCTTTCTTT
TRBJ2-3 . few TRBV9 CASSRGSGPDTQYF TGTGCCAGCAGCCGTGGCTCAGGGCCAGATACGCAGTATTTT
TRBJ2-2 . . TRBV11-3 CASSLTQGTGELFF TGTGCCAGCAGCCTAACCCAGGGGACCGGGGAGCTGTTTTTT
TRBJ2-7 TRBD2 . TRBV27 CASSFGGDGYEQYF TGTGCCAGCAGTTTCGGGGGGGACGGCTACGAGCAGTACTTC
TRBJ2-2 TRBD1 many TRBV27 CASSPQGDGELFF TGTGCCAGCAGTCCCCAGGGGGACGGGGAGCTGTTTTTT
TRBJ2-5 TRBD2 . TRBV6-6 CASRAGTSLETQYF TGTGCCAGCAGAGCCGGGACTAGCCTGGAGACCCAGTACTTC
TRBJ2-1 . once TRBV7-9 CASSLTDLDDEQFF TGTGCCAGCAGCTTGACAGATCTAGACGATGAGCAGTTCTTC
TRBJ2-3 TRBD2 . TRBV11-2 CASSPGIGGDTQYF TGTGCCAGCAGCCCCGGTATCGGGGGGGATACGCAGTATTTT
TRBJ2-6 . . TRBV19 CASRRASNSGANVLTF TGTGCCAGTAGGAGGGCGTCCAACTCTGGGGCCAACGTCCTGACTTTC
TRBJ2-3 . . TRBV11-2 CASSLDSSTDTQYF TGTGCCAGCAGCTTGGACAGCTCCACAGATACGCAGTATTTT
TRBJ2-1 . . TRBV7-9 CASSLDRAYNEQFF TGTGCCAGCAGCTTAGACAGGGCCTACAATGAGCAGTTCTTC
TRBJ1-1 . . TRBV2 CASSESGGLNTEAFF TGTGCCAGCAGTGAAAGCGGAGGGCTGAACACTGAAGCTTTCTTT
TRBJ2-5 . . TRBV14 CASSQVARAGLETQYF TGTGCCAGCAGCCAAGTCGCCCGGGCGGGGTTGGAGACCCAGTACTTC
TRBJ1-2 TRBD1 few TRBV6-5 CASSPRTGEGFGYTF TGTGCCAGCAGTCCCCGGACAGGGGAGGGCTTCGGCTACACCTTC
TRBJ2-7 . . TRBV20-1 CSAEEGPEQYF TGCAGTGCCGAGGAGGGGCCCGAGCAGTACTTC
TRBJ1-4 TRBD1 . TRBV19 CASSNQGEPNEKLFF TGTGCCAGTAGTAATCAGGGGGAGCCTAATGAAAAACTGTTTTTT
TRBJ2-5 TRBD2 . TRBV4-3 CASSQEGRGTQETQYF TGCGCCAGCAGCCAAGAGGGGCGGGGGACCCAAGAGACCCAGTACTTC
TRBJ1-3 TRBD1 . TRBV25-1 CASSDLRDRGPGNTIYF TGTGCCAGCAGTGATCTCAGGGACAGGGGACCTGGAAACACCATATATTTT
TRBJ2-2 TRBD2 . TRBV6-4 CASSDRAGRNGELFF TGTGCCAGCAGTGACCGAGCGGGGCGGAACGGGGAGCTGTTTTTT
TRBJ1-3 . . TRBV7-2 CASSLSTVGNTIYF TGTGCCAGCAGCTTAAGTACAGTTGGAAACACCATATATTTT
TRBJ2-1 . . TRBV9 CASSPTSANTYNEQFF TGTGCCAGCAGCCCTACTTCAGCGAATACCTACAATGAGCAGTTCTTC
TRBJ1-4 TRBD1 . TRBV10-3 CAISESQGEKLFF TGTGCCATCAGTGAGTCCCAGGGGGAGAAACTGTTTTTT
TRBJ1-5 . . TRBV4-3 CASSQEAGTSHQPQHF TGCGCCAGCAGCCAAGAAGCCGGGACATCTCATCAGCCCCAGCATTTT
TRBJ1-3 . . TRBV3-1/TRBV3-2 CASSQTGSGNTIYF TGTGCCAGCAGCCAAACAGGCTCTGGAAACACCATATATTTT
TRBJ2-2 TRBD2 . TRBV19 CASSIGDRLALGGELFF TGTGCCAGTAGTATAGGAGACCGACTAGCGTTGGGCGGGGAGCTGTTTTTT
TRBJ1-4 . . TRBV11-2 CASSRGFTEKLFF TGTGCCAGCAGCCGGGGGTTTACTGAAAAACTGTTTTTT
TRBJ2-5 TRBD1 . TRBV5-4 CASSPRGFTETQYF TGTGCCAGCAGCCCCAGGGGGTTCACTGAGACCCAGTACTTC
TRBJ2-2 . . TRBV5-1 CASRGWTADTGELFF TGCGCCAGCAGGGGATGGACTGCTGACACCGGGGAGCTGTTTTTT
TRBJ1-5 . once TRBV18 CASSLNARGSNQPQHF TGTGCCAGCTCACTAAACGCCAGGGGTAGCAATCAGCCCCAGCATTTT
TRBJ1-5 TRBD1 . TRBV28 CAGQGLNQPQHF TGTGCCGGACAGGGGCTCAATCAGCCCCAGCATTTT
TRBJ2-1 . . TRBV10-1 CASSVGAEQFF TGCGCCAGCAGTGTAGGGGCTGAGCAGTTCTTC
TRBJ2-3 . . TRBV19 CASSRVQATDTQYF TGTGCCAGTAGTAGGGTTCAGGCGACAGATACGCAGTATTTT
TRBJ1-1 . . TRBV7-6 CASSLRGNTEAFF TGTGCCAGCAGCTTACGGGGGAACACTGAAGCTTTCTTT
TRBJ2-3 . . TRBV7-8 CASSLAQGGGTQYF TGTGCCAGCAGCTTAGCCCAAGGGGGGGGTACGCAGTATTTT
TRBJ1-6 TRBD1 . TRBV3-1/TRBV3-2 CASSQAPGGNSPLHF TGTGCCAGCAGCCAAGCCCCAGGGGGTAATTCACCCCTCCACTTT
TRBJ2-2 TRBD1 . TRBV4-3 CASSHSDRETGELFF TGCGCCAGCAGCCACTCCGACAGGGAGACCGGGGAGCTGTTTTTT
TRBJ2-1 TRBD2 . TRBV6-5 CASSYRTSGKGNEQFF TGTGCCAGCAGTTACCGGACTAGCGGGAAAGGCAATGAGCAGTTCTTC
TRBJ2-7 TRBD1 . TRBV4-3 CASSLDRGVYEQYF TGCGCCAGCAGCCTAGACAGGGGGGTCTACGAGCAGTACTTC
TRBJ2-3 TRBD2 . TRBV9 CASSPRAGDSTDTQYF TGTGCCAGCAGCCCGAGGGCGGGGGACAGCACAGATACGCAGTATTTT
TRBJ1-1 TRBD1 . TRBV10-1 CASSPRGRVNTEAFF TGCGCCAGCAGTCCCAGGGGGCGAGTGAACACTGAAGCTTTCTTT
TRBJ1-6 TRBD1 . TRBV6-5 CASRGTGGRSLHF TGTGCCAGCAGAGGGACAGGGGGTAGGTCCCTCCACTTT
TRBJ1-1 . many TRBV2 CASSKDRFNTEAFF TGTGCCAGCAGTAAGGACAGATTCAACACTGAAGCTTTCTTT